Reported below is one T cell receptor (beta chain). This sample is drawn from a study of blood T cell repertoires in COVID-19. Overall study context: Sites in the United States, Italy and Spain provided acute and convalescent COVID-19 samples. Sample material is recorded as cDNA or gDNA derived from T cells, B-cell-depleted T cells, or PBMCs.

Participants, about 18 to 95 years old, spanned 24 US areas. Assignments of participants to cohorts depended upon their own reported clinical history. The V and J ends lost 11 bases and 7 bases respectively, with 14 bases between them. This CDR3 is 11 amino acids long. The germline V gene has CDR1 MDHEN and CDR2 SYDVKM. The repertoire was sequenced with immunoSEQ multiplex PCR; TCRdb's copy has only in-frame clones and lacks some. The sample includes hundreds of thousands of clones, about 90% of them seen just once. This chain connects TRBV28 to TRBJ1-2, with a possible D match to TRBD1 (5 bases). The sample was PBMCs or T cells enriched from blood (not recorded which). This sequence originates from a woman in her 30s with acute COVID-19. The DNA of the CDR3 is TGTGCCGGCCGGGGGAGGGGTGGCTACACCTTC. Protein product: CAGRGRGGYTF.